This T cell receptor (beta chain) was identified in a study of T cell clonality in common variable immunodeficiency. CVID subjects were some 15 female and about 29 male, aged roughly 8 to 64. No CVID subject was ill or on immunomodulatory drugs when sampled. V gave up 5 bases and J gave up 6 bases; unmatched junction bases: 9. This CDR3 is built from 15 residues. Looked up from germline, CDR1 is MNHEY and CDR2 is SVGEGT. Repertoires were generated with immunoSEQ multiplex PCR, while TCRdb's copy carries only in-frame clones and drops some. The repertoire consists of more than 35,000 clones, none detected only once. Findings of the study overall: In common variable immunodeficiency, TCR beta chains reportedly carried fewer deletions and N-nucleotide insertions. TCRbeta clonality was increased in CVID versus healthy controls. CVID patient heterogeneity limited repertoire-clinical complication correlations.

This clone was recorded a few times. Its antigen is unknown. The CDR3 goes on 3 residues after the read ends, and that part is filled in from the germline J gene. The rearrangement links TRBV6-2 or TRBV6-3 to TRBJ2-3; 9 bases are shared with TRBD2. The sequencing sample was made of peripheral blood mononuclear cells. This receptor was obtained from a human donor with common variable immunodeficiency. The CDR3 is CASSRLAAQEDTQYF. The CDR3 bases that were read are TGTGCCAGCAGTAGACTAGCGGCTCAGGAGGATACG.